This TCR beta chain originates from a study of T cells expressing NK-cell markers. Study in general: Repertoires of TCR beta were obtained from T cells sorted as CD3+CD56+NKG2C+, CD3+CD56+NKG2C- and CD3+CD56-NKG2C+.

In germline, CDR1 is SGHAT, CDR2 FQNNGV. This CDR3 is built from 19 residues. TCRdb derives one entry per CDR3 protein from the 5' RACE reads, leaving out DNA. The listing contains a few hundred thousand distinct CDR3 sequences. This TCR came from a woman in her forties or fifties in good health. The V call is TRBV11-2, the J call TRBJ2-2; TCRdb's D call of TRBD1 is untestable without DNA. Sequenced sample: blood T cells: a sorted CD56 or NKG2C T cell subset, CD4+ or CD8+ T cells, or bulk PBMC T cells (not recorded which). CDR3 protein: CASTHKSGGTGPTPGSCFF.